This T cell receptor (beta chain) originates from a study of tumor and adjacent non-tumor tissue in lung cancer. On the study more broadly: The patients, roughly eleven men and about five women, were 31 to 76 with stage I to III disease. Findings and caveats of the study: Compared with tumor, normal lung showed significantly lower TCR diversity. Top 100 clones took a larger repertoire share in normal lung.

TCRbeta libraries were built with three rounds of nested PCR, modified from ARM-PCR. TCRdb analysed the multiplex PCR reads with MiXCR anew, one entry per CDR3 protein. Here the sample spans about 90,000 distinct CDR3 sequences, more than 75% being singletons. RNA was extracted from bulk tissue without any cell sorting. The normal lung tissue was taken more than 3 cm from the tumor edge. Between August and November 2014, newly diagnosed, chemotherapy-naive lung cancer patients underwent thoracic surgery in China. This clonotype showed up many times. Its antigen is unidentified. What was sequenced was distant non-tumor lung tissue. The sequence derives from a woman aged 50 to 60 with non-small cell lung cancer.

The CDR3 DNA is TGTGCCACCAGTGACCATGGGACCGCCTATAGCAATCAGCCCCAGCATTTT. Protein: CATSDHGTAYSNQPQHF. The chain has TRBV24-1 and TRBJ1-5, with D perhaps TRBD1 (5 bases). Germline V CDR1 and CDR2: KGHDR, SFDVKD. The CDR3 length is 17 residues. Between the trimmed V and J ends, which lost 4 bases and 0 bases, there was a span of 15 bases.